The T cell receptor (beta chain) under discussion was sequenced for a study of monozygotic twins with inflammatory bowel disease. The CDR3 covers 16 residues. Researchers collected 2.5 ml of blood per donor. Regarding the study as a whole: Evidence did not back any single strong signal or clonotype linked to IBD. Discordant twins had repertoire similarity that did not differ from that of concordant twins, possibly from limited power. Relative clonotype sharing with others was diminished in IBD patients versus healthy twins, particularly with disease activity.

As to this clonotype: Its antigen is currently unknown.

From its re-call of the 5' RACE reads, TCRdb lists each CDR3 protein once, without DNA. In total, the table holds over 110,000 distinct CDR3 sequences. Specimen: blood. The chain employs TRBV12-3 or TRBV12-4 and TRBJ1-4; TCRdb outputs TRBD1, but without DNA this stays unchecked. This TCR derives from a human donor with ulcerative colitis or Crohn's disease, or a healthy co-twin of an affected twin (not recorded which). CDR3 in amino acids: CASRFQELGRNEKLFF.